This entry features one T cell receptor beta chain sequence. Its antigen is not identified. Time point here: week 11, during vaccination. Every vaccine dose comprised 300 ug of mutant IDH1 20-mer peptide plus topical imiquimod. These data originate in a study of a mutant IDH1 vaccine in newly diagnosed glioma. About the study: Eight vaccinations were given in weeks 1, 3, 5, 7, 11, 15, 19 and 23. Patients' prior therapy spanned radiotherapy, temozolomide, or both; most underwent both. Vaccine administration was initiated 4-6 weeks following radiotherapy alone, or with temozolomide cycles.

Using immunoSEQ multiplex PCR, the repertoire was profiled, and TCRdb retains in-frame clones only, with some absent. The profile shows 23,000 or so clones, around 80% of them singletons. Study-wide findings and caveats: Changes in top peripheral clonotypes did not appear linked to pseudoprogression.

The CDR3 covers 16 residues. Germline loops: CDR1 WNHNN, CDR2 SYGVQD (reference sequence). The J segment lost 7 bases and the V segment lost 0 bases, leaving 7 bases of the junction unmatched. This receptor was obtained from a man in his forties or fifties with glioma. The chain recombines TRBV10-1 with TRBJ2-1; 9 positions match TRBD2. Sequenced here: PBMCs, sampled from a glioma patient whose treatment included an IDH1 peptide vaccine. The CDR3 coding sequence is TGCGCCAGCAGTGAGTCAGCAGCGGGAGGCGGGAATGAGCAGTTCTTC. As protein: CASSESAAGGGNEQFF.